This T cell receptor beta chain appears in the sequencing data of a study of cytomegalovirus exposure and HLA in healthy donors. Both 60 Vbeta primers and 13 Jbeta primers went into the PCR. The table came from immunoSEQ multiplex PCR; TCRdb's copy has only in-frame clones and leaves some out. The sample includes roughly 280,000 clones, 65% to 85% seen only once; the top ten take about 2.1%. There are 14 residues in the CDR3. Germline assignment: CDR1 MNHNY and CDR2 SVGAGI (reference sequence). Trimming at V came to 6 bases and at J to 5 bases, leaving 2 bases not matched to a gene. The TCR originated in a female donor in good health and CMV-seronegative. Sequenced input: PBMCs. This chain joins TRBV6-6 and TRBJ2-1; 12 bases are shared with TRBD2. The CDR3 DNA sequence: TGTGCCAGCAGACTAGCGGGAGGAAACAATGAGCAGTTCTTC. Protein: CASRLAGGNNEQFF.